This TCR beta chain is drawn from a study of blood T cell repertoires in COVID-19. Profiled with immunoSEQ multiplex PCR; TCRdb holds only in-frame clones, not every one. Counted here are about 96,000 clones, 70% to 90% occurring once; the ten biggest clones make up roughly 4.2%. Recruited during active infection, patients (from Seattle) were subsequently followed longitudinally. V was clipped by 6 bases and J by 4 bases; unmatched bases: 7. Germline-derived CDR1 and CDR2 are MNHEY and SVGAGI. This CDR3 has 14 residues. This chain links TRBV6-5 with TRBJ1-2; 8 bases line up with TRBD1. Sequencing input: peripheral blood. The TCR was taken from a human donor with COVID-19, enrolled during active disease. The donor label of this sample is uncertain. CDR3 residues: CASRLTGDGYGYTF. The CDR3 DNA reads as TGTGCCAGCAGGCTGACAGGGGACGGCTATGGCTACACCTTC.